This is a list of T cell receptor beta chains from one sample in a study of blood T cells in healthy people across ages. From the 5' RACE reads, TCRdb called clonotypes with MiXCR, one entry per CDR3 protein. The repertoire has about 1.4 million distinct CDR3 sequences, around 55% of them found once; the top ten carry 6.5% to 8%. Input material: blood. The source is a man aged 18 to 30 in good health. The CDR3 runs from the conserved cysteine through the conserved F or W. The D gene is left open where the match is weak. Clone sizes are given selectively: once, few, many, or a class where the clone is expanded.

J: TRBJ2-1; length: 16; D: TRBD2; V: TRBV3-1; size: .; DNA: TGTGCCAGCAGCCAAAAGGGACTATCTGCCTACAATGAGCAGTTCTTC; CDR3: CASSQKGLSAYNEQFF
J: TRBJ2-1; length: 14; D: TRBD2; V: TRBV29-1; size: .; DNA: TGCAGCGTTGGGACTAGCGGGAGGGGCAATGAGCAGTTCTTC; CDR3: CSVGTSGRGNEQFF
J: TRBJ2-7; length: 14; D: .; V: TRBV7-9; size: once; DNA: TGTGCCAGCAGCATGGGGCAGGCCCCTTCGGAGCAGTACTTC; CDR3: CASSMGQAPSEQYF
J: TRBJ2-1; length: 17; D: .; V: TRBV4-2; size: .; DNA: TGTGCCAGCAGCCAAGGAAGGGGGCGGGGCTCCTACAATGAGCAGTTCTTC; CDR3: CASSQGRGRGSYNEQFF
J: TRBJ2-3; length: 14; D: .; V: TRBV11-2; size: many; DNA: TGTGCCAGCAGCCCCGGACTCTCCACAGATACGCAGTATTTT; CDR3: CASSPGLSTDTQYF
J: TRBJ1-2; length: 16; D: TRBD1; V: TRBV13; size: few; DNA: TGTGCCAGCAGCTTAGGCAACGCAGGGGGAATCGATGGCTACACCTTC; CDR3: CASSLGNAGGIDGYTF
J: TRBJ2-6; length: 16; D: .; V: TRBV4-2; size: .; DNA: TGTGCCAGCAGCCAAGGAGAGAGCTCTGGGGCCAACGTCCTGACTTTC; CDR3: CASSQGESSGANVLTF
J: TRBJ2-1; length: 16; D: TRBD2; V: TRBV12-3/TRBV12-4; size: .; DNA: TGTGCCAGCAGTTTAGTCCTAGCGGGAATGGGCTATGAGCAGTTCTTC; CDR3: CASSLVLAGMGYEQFF
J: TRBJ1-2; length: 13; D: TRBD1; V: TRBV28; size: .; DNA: TGTGCCAGCAGTGGACAGGACCTCTATGGCTACACCTTC; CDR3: CASSGQDLYGYTF
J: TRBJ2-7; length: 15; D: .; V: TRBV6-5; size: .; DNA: TGTGCCAGCAGTTACGATAAGGGGCAATCCTACGAGCAGTACTTC; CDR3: CASSYDKGQSYEQYF
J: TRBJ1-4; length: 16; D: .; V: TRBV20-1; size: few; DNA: TGCAGTGCCCCTAGTGGAGGCCAACAGGGTAATGAAAAACTGTTTTTT; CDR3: CSAPSGGQQGNEKLFF
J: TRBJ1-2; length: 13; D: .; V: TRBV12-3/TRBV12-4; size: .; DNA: TGTGCCAGCACTCCAGGGGAGACTTCCCGTCACACCTTC; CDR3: CASTPGETSRHTF
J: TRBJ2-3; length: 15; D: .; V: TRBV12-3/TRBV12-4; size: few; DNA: TGTGCCAGCAGCCCAGAGGGGGGGTCCACAGATACGCAGTATTTT; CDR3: CASSPEGGSTDTQYF
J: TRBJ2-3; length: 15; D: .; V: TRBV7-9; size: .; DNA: TGTGCCAGCAGCTGGACGGAGGGGGTAACAGATACGCAGTATTTT; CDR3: CASSWTEGVTDTQYF
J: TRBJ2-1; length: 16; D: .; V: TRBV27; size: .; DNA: TGTGCCAGCAGTTTACAGCCCCCTGGAGTTCCCAATGAGCAGTTCTTC; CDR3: CASSLQPPGVPNEQFF
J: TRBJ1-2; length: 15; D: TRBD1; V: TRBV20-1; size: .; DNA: TGCAGTGCCATCATGGGACAGGCGAAGGAATATGGCTACACCTTC; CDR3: CSAIMGQAKEYGYTF
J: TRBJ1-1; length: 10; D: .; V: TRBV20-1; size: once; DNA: TGCAGTGTAAGTCGGACGAGAGCTTTCTTT; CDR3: CSVSRTRAFF
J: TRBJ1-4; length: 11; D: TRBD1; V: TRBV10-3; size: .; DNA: TGTGCCATCGGGACAGCCGAAAAACTGTTTTTT; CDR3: CAIGTAEKLFF
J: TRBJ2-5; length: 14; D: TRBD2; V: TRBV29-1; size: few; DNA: TGCAGCGTTCTAGCGGGAGGGCCCTCAGAGACCCAGTACTTC; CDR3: CSVLAGGPSETQYF
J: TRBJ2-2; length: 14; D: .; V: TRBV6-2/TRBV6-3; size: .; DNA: TGTGCCAGCAGTACCCGGACGTCTGCCGGGGAGCTGTTTTTT; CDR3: CASSTRTSAGELFF
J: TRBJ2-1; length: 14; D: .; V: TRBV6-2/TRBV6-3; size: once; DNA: TGTGCCAGCAGTTACTACCAGCGTACCGATGAGCAGTTCTTC; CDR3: CASSYYQRTDEQFF
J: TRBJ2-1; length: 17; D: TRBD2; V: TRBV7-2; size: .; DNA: TGTGCCAGCAGCTTAGTCGGCGGGACTAGCTCATACAATGAGCAGTTCTTC; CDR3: CASSLVGGTSSYNEQFF
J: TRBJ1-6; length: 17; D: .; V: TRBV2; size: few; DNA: TGTGCCAGCAGTGAAACAAGCGGGGAGGGGTATAATTCACCCCTCCACTTT; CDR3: CASSETSGEGYNSPLHF
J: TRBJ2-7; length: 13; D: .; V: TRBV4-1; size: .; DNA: TGCGCCAGCAGCCATTACGGGGTCCACGAGCAGTACTTC; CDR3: CASSHYGVHEQYF
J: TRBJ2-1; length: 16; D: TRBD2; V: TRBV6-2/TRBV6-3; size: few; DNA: TGTGCCAGCAGTTCGGGACTAGCGGGGTCTCGCGGTGAGCAGTTCTTC; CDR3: CASSSGLAGSRGEQFF
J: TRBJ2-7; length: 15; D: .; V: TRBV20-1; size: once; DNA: TGCAGTGCTAGAACCTCAGTGGCGGGACGAAACGAGCAGTACTTC; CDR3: CSARTSVAGRNEQYF
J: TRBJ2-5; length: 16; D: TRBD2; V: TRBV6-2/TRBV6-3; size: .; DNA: TGTGCCAGCAGTGTGATACCGGGACTAGAGCAAAATGAGCAGTACTTC; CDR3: CASSVIPGLEQNEQYF
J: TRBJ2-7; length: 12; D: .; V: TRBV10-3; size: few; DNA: TGTGCCATCACGTCGGATCCCTACGAGCAGTACTTC; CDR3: CAITSDPYEQYF
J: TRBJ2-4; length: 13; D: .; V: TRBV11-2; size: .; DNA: TGTGCCAGCAGCTTAGATCTCGTAGAAGAGCAGTACTTC; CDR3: CASSLDLVEEQYF
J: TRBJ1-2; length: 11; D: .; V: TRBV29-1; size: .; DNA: TGCAGCGGAAACAGTCTCTATGGCTACACCTTC; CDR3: CSGNSLYGYTF
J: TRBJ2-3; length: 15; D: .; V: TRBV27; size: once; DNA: TGTGCCAGCACCTGGGGGTCAGTGGGCACAGATACGCAGTATTTT; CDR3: CASTWGSVGTDTQYF
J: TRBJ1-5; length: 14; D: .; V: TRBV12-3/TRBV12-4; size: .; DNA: TGTGCCAGCAGGGTGGGTCATAGCAATCAGCCCCAGCATTTT; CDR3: CASRVGHSNQPQHF
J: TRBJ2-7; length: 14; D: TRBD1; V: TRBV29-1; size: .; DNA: TGCAGCGCCCAGGACAGGGGGCTCCGTGGGGAGCAGTACTTC; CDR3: CSAQDRGLRGEQYF
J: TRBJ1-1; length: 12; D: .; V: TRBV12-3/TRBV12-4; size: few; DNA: TGTGCCAGCAGTTTCGAAGCTCCTGAAGCTTTCTTT; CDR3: CASSFEAPEAFF
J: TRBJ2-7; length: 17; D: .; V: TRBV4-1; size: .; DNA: TGCGCCAGCAGCCATGCCTTCCGGGACACCGTCTCCTACGAGCAGTACTTC; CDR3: CASSHAFRDTVSYEQYF
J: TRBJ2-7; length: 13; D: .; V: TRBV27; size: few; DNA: TGTGCCAGCACAGGAAACAGGGCCTACGAGCAGTACTTC; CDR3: CASTGNRAYEQYF
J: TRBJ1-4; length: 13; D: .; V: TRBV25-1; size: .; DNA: TGTGCCAGCAAAGGGTACCCAAATGAAAAACTGTTTTTT; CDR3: CASKGYPNEKLFF
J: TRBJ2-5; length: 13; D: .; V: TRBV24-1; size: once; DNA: TGTGCCTCGGGGAGGCTACCCGTGGAAAAGCAGTACTTC; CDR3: CASGRLPVEKQYF
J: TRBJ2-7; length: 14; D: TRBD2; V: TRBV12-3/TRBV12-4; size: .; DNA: TGTGCCAGCAGTGACCTGGGACTAGGATACGAGCAGTACTTC; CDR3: CASSDLGLGYEQYF
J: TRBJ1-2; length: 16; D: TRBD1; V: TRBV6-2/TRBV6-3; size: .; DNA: TGTGCCAGCAGTGGGACAGAGCGCGGGTTTAGCTATGGCTACACCTTC; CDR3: CASSGTERGFSYGYTF
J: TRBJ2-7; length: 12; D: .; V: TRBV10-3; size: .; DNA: TGTGCCATCAGTGGGGGGGCCTACGAGCAGTACTTC; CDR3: CAISGGAYEQYF
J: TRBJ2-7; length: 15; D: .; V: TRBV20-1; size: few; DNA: TGCAGTGCTAGAGATCCCCGGACTTCCTCCTACGAGCAGTACTTC; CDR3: CSARDPRTSSYEQYF
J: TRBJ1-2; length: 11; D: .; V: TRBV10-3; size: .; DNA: TGTGCCATCTCGATGGGTAGTAGTCTCACCTTC; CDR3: CAISMGSSLTF
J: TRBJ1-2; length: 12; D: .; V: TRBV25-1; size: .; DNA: TGTGCCAGCTTTGGCGGGTTCTATGGCTACACCTTC; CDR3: CASFGGFYGYTF
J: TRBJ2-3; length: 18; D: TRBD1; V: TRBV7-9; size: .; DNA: TGTGCCAGCAGCCCATACCTCGGAGGACAGGGGGAGAGAGATACGCAGTATTTT; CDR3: CASSPYLGGQGERDTQYF
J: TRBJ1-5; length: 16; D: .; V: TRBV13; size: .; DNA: TGTGCCAGCAGCTTAGGCCGGAGGTATAGCAATCAGCCCCAGCATTTT; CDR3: CASSLGRRYSNQPQHF
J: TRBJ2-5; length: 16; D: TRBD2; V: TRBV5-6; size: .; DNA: TGTGCCAGCAGCTTGGTTACCCCGGGGGGGCAAGAGACCCAGTACTTC; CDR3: CASSLVTPGGQETQYF
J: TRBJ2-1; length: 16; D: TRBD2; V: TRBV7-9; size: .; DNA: TGTGCCAGCAGACCAGCGGGGCCACGACAGCCAGTTGAGCAGTTCTTC; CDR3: CASRPAGPRQPVEQFF
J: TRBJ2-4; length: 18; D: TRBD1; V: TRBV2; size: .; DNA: TGTGCCAGCAGTGACGGATGGGACAGGGTAGGAGCCAAAAACATTCAGTACTTC; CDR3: CASSDGWDRVGAKNIQYF
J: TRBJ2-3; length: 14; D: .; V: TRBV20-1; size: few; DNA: TGCAGTGCTAGAGATATGGGGAGGACAGATACGCAGTATTTT; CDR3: CSARDMGRTDTQYF
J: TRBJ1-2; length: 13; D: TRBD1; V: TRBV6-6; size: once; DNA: TGTGCCAGCAGACTCCGGGACAGGGATGGCTACACCTTC; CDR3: CASRLRDRDGYTF
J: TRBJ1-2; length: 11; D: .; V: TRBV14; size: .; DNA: TGTGCCAGCAGCCAAGTCTATGGCTGCACCTTC; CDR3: CASSQVYGCTF
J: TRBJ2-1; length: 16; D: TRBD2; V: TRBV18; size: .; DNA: TGTGCCAGCTCACCGCTCCTAGCGGGGGACTACAATGAGCAGTTCTTC; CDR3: CASSPLLAGDYNEQFF
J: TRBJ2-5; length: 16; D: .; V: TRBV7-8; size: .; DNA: TGTGCCAGCAGCTCCCAACTAGCTCCTACGCAAGAGACCCAGTACTTC; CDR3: CASSSQLAPTQETQYF
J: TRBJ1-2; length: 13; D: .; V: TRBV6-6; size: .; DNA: TGTGCCAGCACCGGAGACCCCGTCGGTGGCTACACCTTC; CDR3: CASTGDPVGGYTF
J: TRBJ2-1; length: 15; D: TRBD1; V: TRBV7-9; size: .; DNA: TGTGCCAGCAGCTTTGTGGGACAGGACTACAATGAGCAGTTCTTC; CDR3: CASSFVGQDYNEQFF
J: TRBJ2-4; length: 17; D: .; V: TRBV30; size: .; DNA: TGTGCCTGGGGCCGGGACCCCCCGACGTGGTCCAAAAACATTCAGTACTTC; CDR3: CAWGRDPPTWSKNIQYF